This T cell receptor (beta chain) appears in the sequencing data of a study of blood T cell repertoires in COVID-19. The overall study: The United States, Italy and Spain provided the acute and convalescent COVID-19 samples.

TCRdb's copy holds only in-frame clones and misses some; the assay was immunoSEQ multiplex PCR. The sample has around 430,000 clones; about 86% are singletons. J gave up 5 bases and V 5 bases, and 5 bases lay outside the gene matches. CDR3 length equals 14 residues. The germline V gene has CDR1 SNHLY and CDR2 FYNNEI. The sequenced sample was PBMCs or T cells enriched from blood (not recorded which). The source of this sequence is a woman aged 50 to 60 who had recovered from COVID-19. The chain has TRBV2 and TRBJ1-5; 8 bases agree with TRBD1. The CDR3 DNA follows: TGTGCCAGCAGTCTACAGGGGGTGGATCAGCCCCAGCATTTT. This codes for CASSLQGVDQPQHF.